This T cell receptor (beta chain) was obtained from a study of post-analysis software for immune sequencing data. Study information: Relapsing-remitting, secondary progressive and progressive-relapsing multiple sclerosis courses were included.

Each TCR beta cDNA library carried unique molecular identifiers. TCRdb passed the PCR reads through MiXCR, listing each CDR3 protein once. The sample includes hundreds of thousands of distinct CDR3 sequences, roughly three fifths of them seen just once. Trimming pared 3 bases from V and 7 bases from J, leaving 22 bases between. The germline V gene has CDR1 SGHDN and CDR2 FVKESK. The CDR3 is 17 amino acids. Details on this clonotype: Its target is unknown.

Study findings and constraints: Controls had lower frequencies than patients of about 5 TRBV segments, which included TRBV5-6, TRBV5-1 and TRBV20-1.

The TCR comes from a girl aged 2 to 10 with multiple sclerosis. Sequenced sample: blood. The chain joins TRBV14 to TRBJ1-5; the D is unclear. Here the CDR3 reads CASSQCGVARARQPQHF. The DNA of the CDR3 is TGTGCCAGCAGCCAGTGCGGGGTGGCACGTGCGAGGCAGCCCCAGCATTTT.